These T cell receptor beta chains were read from a single sample in a study of OX40 agonist ivuxolimab in advanced cancers. Measured with immunoSEQ multiplex PCR; TCRdb has only the in-frame clones, and not every one. The repertoire holds about 49,000 clones, with less than 90% as singletons. Source: CD4+ or CD8+ T cells sorted from blood, taken in a trial of the OX40 agonist ivuxolimab. These receptors all stem from an adult with an advanced solid tumor such as melanoma, head and neck, liver or kidney cancer. CDR3s include the opening cysteine and the closing phenylalanine or tryptophan. D genes are given only for firm matches. Clone size is stated in some rows and not others, as once, few, many or a class when expanded.

V	D	J	size	DNA	CDR3
TRBV5-1	TRBD1	TRBJ2-1	-	TGCGCCAGCAGCCTCCTCTTTTCAGGGGGTGGCTACAATGAGCAGTTCTTC	CASSLLFSGGGYNEQFF
TRBV10-3	TRBD1	TRBJ1-2	-	TGTGCCATCAGTGACCCTAGACAGGGGCTCGGCTATGGCTACACCTTC	CAISDPRQGLGYGYTF
TRBV4-1	-	TRBJ1-1	-	TGCGCCAGCAGTCTGCGGGAGACATTGAACACTGAAGCTTTCTTT	CASSLRETLNTEAFF
TRBV7-7	TRBD2	TRBJ2-5	-	TGTGCTAGCAGCTTAGCGGGCACCCAAGAGACCCAGTACTTC	CASSLAGTQETQYF
TRBV29-1	TRBD2	TRBJ2-5	-	TGCAGCGTTGGAGCGGGGGGGGCAAGGGAGACCCAGTACTTC	CSVGAGGARETQYF
TRBV19	-	TRBJ1-1	-	TGTGCCAGTAGTGAACCCAGGGAATTGAACACTGAAGCTTTCTTT	CASSEPRELNTEAFF
TRBV28	-	TRBJ2-3	once	TGTGCCAGCAGTTCACGCACAGATACGCAGTATTTT	CASSSRTDTQYF
TRBV18	TRBD2	TRBJ2-3	-	TGTGCCAGCTCACCTCCGACTAGCCTCGACACAGATACGCAGTATTTT	CASSPPTSLDTDTQYF
TRBV5-8	-	TRBJ2-1	once	TGTGCCACCGGAGGGGGACCAAGCTCCTACAATGAGCAGTTCTTC	CATGGGPSSYNEQFF
TRBV27	-	TRBJ1-3	-	TGTGCCAGCAGCCAAAACCGGGGTCCGGGGCCTGGAAACACCATATATTTT	CASSQNRGPGPGNTIYF
TRBV5-8	-	TRBJ2-4	-	TGTGCCAGCAGCGCCGTGGGCGGCACCAAAAACATTCAGTACTTC	CASSAVGGTKNIQYF
TRBV10-3	TRBD1	TRBJ1-1	-	TGTGCCATCAGAACAGGGGATGGTGAAGCTTTCTTT	CAIRTGDGEAFF
TRBV19	-	TRBJ1-2	once	TGTGCCAGTAGTATAGATGTGGCAGGATACTATGGCTACACCTTC	CASSIDVAGYYGYTF
TRBV6-5	-	TRBJ2-7	-	TGTGCCAGCACCAACTCCTACGAGCAGTACTTC	CASTNSYEQYF
TRBV28	-	TRBJ1-2	-	TGTGCCAGCACGAACCGGGGCCTTTTCTCGGTGGGAGGCTACACCTTC	CASTNRGLFSVGGYTF
TRBV2	-	TRBJ2-7	-	TGTGCCAGCAGTTCCGGAGGGGGCAGGGACGAGCAGTACTTC	CASSSGGGRDEQYF
TRBV19	-	TRBJ2-7	few	TGTGCCAGTAACAGGCGCTCCTACGAGCAGTACTTC	CASNRRSYEQYF
TRBV18	-	TRBJ2-7	-	TGTGCCAGCTCACCACTGACAGGCGAGCAGTACTTC	CASSPLTGEQYF
TRBV7-9	TRBD1	TRBJ2-2	-	TGTGCCAGCAGCTTGCAGGGGGCGAAGGGGGAGCTGTTTTTT	CASSLQGAKGELFF
TRBV12-5	TRBD2	TRBJ2-3	-	TGTGCTAGTGGTTTGGTTCCTAGCGGGAGGCCAGATACGCAGTATTTT	CASGLVPSGRPDTQYF
TRBV29-1	-	TRBJ2-6	-	TGCAGCGTTTTTTCCCTATCCTCTGGGGCCAACGTCCTGACTTTC	CSVFSLSSGANVLTF
TRBV28	-	TRBJ1-1	-	TGTGCCAGCAAGGACGGATACACTGAAGCTTTCTTT	CASKDGYTEAFF
TRBV5-8	TRBD1	TRBJ1-5	-	TGTGCCAGCAGCTTCTACAGGGGGGATAGCAATCAGCCCCAGCATTTT	CASSFYRGDSNQPQHF
TRBV7-8	-	TRBJ1-2	once	TGTGCCAGCAGCCGCCAAGGGCTTCATTATGGCTACACCTTC	CASSRQGLHYGYTF
TRBV18	-	TRBJ1-4	-	TGTGCCAGCTCACCATTCACCCCCCAGGCTAATGAAAAACTGTTTTTT	CASSPFTPQANEKLFF
TRBV19	-	TRBJ1-1	-	TGTGCCAGTAGAGAAGAGGCCGGCACTGAAGCTTTCTTT	CASREEAGTEAFF
TRBV30	-	TRBJ1-3	-	TGTGCCTGGAGTACCTCTGGAAACACCATATATTTT	CAWSTSGNTIYF
TRBV7-2	-	TRBJ2-6	-	TGTGCCAGCAGCTTAGGGTACAGTGCCGGGGCCAACGTCCTGACTTTC	CASSLGYSAGANVLTF
TRBV14	-	TRBJ2-7	-	TGTGCCAGCAGCCAAGAGGGGTGGTACGAGCAGTACTTC	CASSQEGWYEQYF
TRBV19	TRBD2	TRBJ2-3	-	TGTGCCAGTAGTATCCTGGCGGGAGAGACAGATACGCAGTATTTT	CASSILAGETDTQYF
TRBV21-1	-	TRBJ2-2	-	TGTGCCAGCAGGCACTACAATAGCGGGGACCCTGGGGGCGGGGAGCTGTTTTTT	CASRHYNSGDPGGGELFF
TRBV19	TRBD2	TRBJ2-3	-	TGTGCCAGCCGGCTAGCGGGGGGCCCAGATACGCAGTATTTT	CASRLAGGPDTQYF
TRBV5-1	-	TRBJ2-7	-	TGCGCCAGCAGCCCGCCTCAGGGTTACGAGCAGTACTTC	CASSPPQGYEQYF
TRBV5-6	-	TRBJ2-1	-	TGTGCCAGCAGCTCTTATAATGAGCAGTTCTTC	CASSSYNEQFF
TRBV5-1	-	TRBJ2-5	-	TGCGCCAGCAGCTTGGGAGGTGGAGAGACCCAGTACTTC	CASSLGGGETQYF
TRBV5-1	TRBD2	TRBJ2-1	-	TGCGCCAGCAGTCCCAGCGGGAGGGCCTCATATGAGCAGTTCTTC	CASSPSGRASYEQFF
TRBV9	-	TRBJ2-1	-	TGTGCCAGCAGCGTAGCCGGGGGACCACCCGCGGATGAGCAGTTCTTC	CASSVAGGPPADEQFF
TRBV7-8	-	TRBJ2-5	once	TGTGCCAGCAGCTCTAGTGCCTCGGGGGAGACCCAGTACTTC	CASSSSASGETQYF
TRBV11-3	-	TRBJ1-3	-	TGTGCCAGCAGCTTTGGGGGGAGCTCTGGAAACACCATATATTTT	CASSFGGSSGNTIYF
TRBV2	-	TRBJ1-1	-	TGTGCCAGCAGAAACTCAGGGGAGAACACTGAAGCTTTCTTT	CASRNSGENTEAFF
TRBV7-3	-	TRBJ2-1	-	TGTGCCAGCAGCTTAATCCCCTCCCCAAATGAGCAGTTCTTC	CASSLIPSPNEQFF
TRBV5-1	-	TRBJ2-7	-	TGCGCCAGCAGACATGCGAGCTTGGCGTACGAGCAGTACTTC	CASRHASLAYEQYF
TRBV15	TRBD1	TRBJ2-7	-	TGTGCCACCAGCAGGCCTCGGCCAGGGGGCGAGCAGTACTTC	CATSRPRPGGEQYF
TRBV29-1	TRBD2	TRBJ2-7	-	TGCAGCGTACTGGGACTAGCGGGAGTCGGAGATTACGAGCAGTACTTC	CSVLGLAGVGDYEQYF
TRBV9	-	TRBJ2-1	-	TGTGCCAGCAGCGTAGAGGGATACAATGAGCAGTTCTTC	CASSVEGYNEQFF
TRBV19	-	TRBJ2-7	-	TGTGCCAGTAGTATAGTTCCAGGCTTCCTCACCAGCTCCTACGAGCAGTACTTC	CASSIVPGFLTSSYEQYF
TRBV5-1	TRBD1	TRBJ1-1	-	TGCGCCAGCAGCCTTCAGGGGGAGGGCACTGAAGCTTTCTTT	CASSLQGEGTEAFF
TRBV5-5	-	TRBJ1-2	-	TGTGCCAGCAGACCCCCACCAGGACTTGGCTACACCTTC	CASRPPPGLGYTF
TRBV7-9	-	TRBJ2-3	-	TGTGCCAGCACCCCATCAGATGGGCTTAGCACAGATACGCAGTATTTT	CASTPSDGLSTDTQYF
TRBV18	-	TRBJ2-5	once	TGTGCCAGCGGGACCCCGACGACCCATCAAGAGACCCAGTACTTC	CASGTPTTHQETQYF
TRBV19	TRBD2	TRBJ2-5	-	TGTGCCAGTAGTAGAAAACTAGCGGGGGGACTCTGGACCCAGTACTTC	CASSRKLAGGLWTQYF
TRBV18	TRBD1	TRBJ1-2	-	TGTGCCAGCTCACTGGGACAGGACAACTATGGCTACACCTTC	CASSLGQDNYGYTF
TRBV6-5	-	TRBJ2-1	-	TGTGCCAGCAGCCCGGGACTCAACAATGAGCAGTTCTTC	CASSPGLNNEQFF
TRBV27	-	TRBJ1-1	-	TGTGCCAGCAGTTTAGTTACGGGGAACACTGAAGCTTTCTTT	CASSLVTGNTEAFF
TRBV30	-	TRBJ2-3	-	TGTGCCTGGAGTCCTCTCGGCGATACGCAGTATTTT	CAWSPLGDTQYF
TRBV20-1	-	TRBJ2-5	-	TGCAGTGCTCTGAGGGAGACCCAGTACTTC	CSALRETQYF